This T cell receptor beta chain was sequenced in a study of T cell responses to AZD1222 COVID-19 vaccine. Study-wide background: Second-dose recipients at about 4 or about 12 weeks were treated as one pooled group.

Some clones are missing from TCRdb's copy, which holds only in-frame ones; the method was immunoSEQ multiplex PCR. The table lists roughly 100,000 clones, about 86% of them singletons. On this clone: The antigen is undetermined.

Study-level results: Distributed over spike, vaccine-associated CD4 TCRs predominated at 160-218 and 743-854. Baseline serostatus was positive in only a handful of AZD1222 recipients.

The sequence derives from an adult in good health. The specimen was peripheral blood, collected on day 0 of AZD1222 vaccination.

For the CDR3, the DNA is TGTGCCAGCAGCTCCTCTCTCTGGGAAGCTTTCTTT. Its translation is CASSSSLWEAFF. This rearrangement joins TRBV7-9 to TRBJ1-1; D uncertain. In germline, CDR1 is SEHNR, CDR2 FQNEAQ (reference sequence). The CDR3 contains 12 residues. The V end lost 4 bases, the J end lost 8 bases, and 11 bases lay between the germline ends.